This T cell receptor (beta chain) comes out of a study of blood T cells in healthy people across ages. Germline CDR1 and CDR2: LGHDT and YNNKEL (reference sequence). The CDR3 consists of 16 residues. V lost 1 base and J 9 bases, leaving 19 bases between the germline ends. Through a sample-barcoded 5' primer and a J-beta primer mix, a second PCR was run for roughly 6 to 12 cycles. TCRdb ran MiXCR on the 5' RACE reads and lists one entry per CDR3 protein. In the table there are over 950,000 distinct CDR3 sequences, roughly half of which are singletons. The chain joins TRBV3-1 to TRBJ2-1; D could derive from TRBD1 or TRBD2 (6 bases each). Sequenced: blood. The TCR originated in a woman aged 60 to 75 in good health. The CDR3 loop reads CASSQVPVVGGGEQFF. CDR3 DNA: TGTGCCAGCAGCCAAGTTCCCGTCGTGGGGGGCGGTGAGCAGTTCTTC.